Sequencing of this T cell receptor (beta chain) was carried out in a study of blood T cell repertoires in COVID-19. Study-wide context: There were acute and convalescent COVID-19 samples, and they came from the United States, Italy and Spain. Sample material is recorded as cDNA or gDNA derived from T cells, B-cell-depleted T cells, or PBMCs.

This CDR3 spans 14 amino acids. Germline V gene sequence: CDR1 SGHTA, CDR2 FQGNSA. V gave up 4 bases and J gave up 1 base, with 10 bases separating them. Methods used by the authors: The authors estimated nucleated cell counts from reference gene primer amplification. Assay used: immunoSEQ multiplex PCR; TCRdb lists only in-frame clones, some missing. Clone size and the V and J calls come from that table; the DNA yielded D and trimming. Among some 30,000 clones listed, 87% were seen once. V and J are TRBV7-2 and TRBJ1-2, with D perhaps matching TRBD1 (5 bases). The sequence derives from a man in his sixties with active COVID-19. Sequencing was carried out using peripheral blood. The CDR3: CASSSDTYNYGYTF. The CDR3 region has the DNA TGTGCCAGCAGCTCGGACACCTATAACTATGGCTACACCTTC. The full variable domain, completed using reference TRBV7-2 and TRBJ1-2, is GAGVSQSPSNKVTEKGKDVELRCDPISGHTALYWYRQSLGQGLEFLIYFQGNSAPDKSGLPSDRFSAERTGGSVSTLTIQRTQQEDSAVYLCASSSDTYNYGYTFGSGTRLTVV.